Below are 14 T cell receptor beta chains sequenced from a single sample in a study of T-cell reconstitution after alpha-beta-depleted transplantation in children. Researchers prepared the TCRbeta library using unique molecular identifiers, the study reports. TCRdb analysed the PCR reads with MiXCR anew, one entry per CDR3 protein. The sample yields a few thousand distinct CDR3 sequences, roughly 23% seen once. Sequenced here: PBMCs, mostly from graft donor cells, sampled 60 days after TCRalphabeta/CD19-depleted stem cell transplant. The receptors stem from a boy younger than two who had a stem cell transplant for acute myeloid leukemia, so the T cells may come from the graft donor.

This clonotype occurred many times. The chain couples TRBV5-1 to TRBJ2-2; weak D call: TRBD1 (6 bases). Trimming shortened V by 2 bases and J by 1 base, and 9 bases separated the two germline ends. The CDR3 runs to 15 residues. Germline V CDR1 and CDR2: SGHRS, YFSETQ. DNA of the CDR3: TGCGCCAGCAGCTTAGGGGGAGTGAACACCGGGGAGCTGTTTTTT. Translating gives CASSLGGVNTGELFF.

The chain employs TRBV24-1 and TRBJ2-3; 8 positions agree with TRBD1. The V gene's germline CDR1 is KGHDR and CDR2 SFDVKD. This CDR3 spans 18 amino acids. For the CDR3, the DNA is TGTGGGACCAGTTATTTGGAGGGACAGGAGGTTGACCAAGATACGCAGTATTTT. Translated: CGTSYLEGQEVDQDTQYF.

V usage is TRBV7-4 and J usage is TRBJ1-5; no reliable D call. This CDR3 spans 19 amino acids. V gave up 8 bases and J gave up 4 bases, with 30 bases separating them. Germline V lookup: CDR1 SGHVT, CDR2 SQSDAQ. The CDR3: CASCQEVGAGAAPNQPQHF. The CDR3 DNA reads as TGTGCCAGCTGCCAAGAGGTTGGCGCAGGTGCGGCTCCTAATCAGCCCCAGCATTTT.

Only one count was recorded for this clonotype. The junction shows a germline mismatch at one end, possibly a read error. The chain has TRBV15 and TRBJ2-3; D possibly matches TRBD1 or TRBD2 (5 bases each). Germline values: CDR1 LNHNV, CDR2 YYDKDF (reference sequence). CDR3 length equals 12 residues. The DNA for the CDR3 is TGCAACATCTTGGGGGGCACAGATACGCAGTATTTT. Amino acid sequence: CNILGGTDTQYF.

The chain carries TRBV4-2 and TRBJ2-1; 9 bases line up with TRBD1. V lost 8 bases to trimming and J lost 2 bases; unmatched junction nucleotides: 19. The CDR3 length is 19 residues. Germline V gene data show CDR1 as LGHNA and CDR2 as YNFKEQ. This chain's CDR3 is CASPKSRDRVQGTYNEQFF. CDR3 in DNA: TGTGCCAGCCCGAAGTCCCGGGACAGGGTACAGGGGACCTACAATGAGCAGTTCTTC.

This clonotype came up many times. The chain is built from TRBV3-1 and TRBJ2-2; the match to TRBD1 covers 8 bases. The V segment lost 6 bases and the J segment 3 bases; nucleotides outside the gene matches: 6. Per the germline V gene, CDR1 is LGHDT and CDR2 is YNNKEL (reference sequence). The CDR3 is 15 amino acids. CDR3: CASSPRGRDTGELFF. The CDR3 coding sequence is TGTGCCAGCAGTCCCAGGGGGCGTGACACCGGGGAGCTGTTTTTT.

This clonotype was picked up a small number of times. Germline is not matched at one junction end, which may reflect a read error. The chain uses TRBV20-1 and TRBJ2-1; 10 nucleotides align to TRBD2. The CDR3 covers 17 residues. Per the germline V gene, CDR1 is DFQATT and CDR2 is SNEGSKA (reference sequence). The CDR3 DNA reads TGCTGTGCTAAAGATACTAGCGGGACCAGCTCCTACAATGAGCAGTTCTTC. As protein: CCAKDTSGTSSYNEQFF.

This clonotype was counted many times. V and J are TRBV25-1 and TRBJ2-3; D possibly corresponds to TRBD1 (5 bases). The CDR3 has 14 amino acids. V shed 1 base and J shed 0 bases, with 5 bases lying between them. The germline gives CDR1 MGHDK, CDR2 SYGVNS. The CDR3 spells CASSESGSTDTQYF. The CDR3 nucleotides are TGTGCCAGCAGTGAATCAGGGAGCACAGATACGCAGTATTTT.

This clonotype has ten or more counts. The chain uses TRBV4-3 and TRBJ2-1; 7 bases line up with TRBD2. The CDR3 extends over 18 amino acids. The V gene's germline CDR1 is LGHNA and CDR2 YSLEER. The trim removed 2 bases at V and 1 base at J, leaving 11 bases unmatched. DNA of the CDR3: TGCGCCAGCAGCCAATGGGGCGGGGGAATGGGTTCCTACAATGAGCAGTTCTTC. The encoded protein is CASSQWGGGMGSYNEQFF.

The rearrangement uses TRBV11-2 and TRBJ2-7; D not certain. CDR1 and CDR2 (germline): SGHAT, FQNNGV. The CDR3 sequence is 13 residues long. V lost 1 base, J lost 0 bases, and 4 bases lay in between. The CDR3 region has the DNA TGTGCCAGCAGCTTAGGGACCTCCTACGAGCAGTACTTC. Translation: CASSLGTSYEQYF.

This clonotype was seen more than once but under ten times. The V call is TRBV6-5, the J call TRBJ2-7; 10 bases fit TRBD1. CDR3 size: 16 residues. V trimming: 6 bases; J trimming: 0 bases; junction bases outside the gene matches: 8. CDR1 is MNHEY and CDR2 is SVGAGI in the germline V gene. The CDR3 reads CASSSNRQGASYEQYF. The CDR3 DNA reads TGTGCCAGCAGCTCTAATCGACAGGGGGCCTCCTACGAGCAGTACTTC.

This clonotype has at least ten counts. V usage is TRBV29-1 and J usage is TRBJ2-3; D might be TRBD2 (7 bases). The CDR3 covers 14 residues. Germline CDR1 and CDR2: SQVTM and ANQGSEA. Between the trimmed V and J ends, which lost 5 bases and 5 bases, there was a span of 17 bases. The CDR3 here is CSVSLGGARDTQYF. The CDR3 bases are TGCAGCGTTTCTCTAGGGGGGGCTAGAGATACGCAGTATTTT.

This clonotype was counted ten times or more. V gene TRBV7-2 combines with J gene TRBJ1-1; no clear D gene. The ends were cut back, 5 bases at V and 0 bases at J, with 10 bases in the middle. The CDR3 is made up of 14 amino acids. Germline CDR1 SGHTA, CDR2 FQGNSA. In DNA form, the CDR3 reads TGTGCCAGCAGCCGTCTAATAATGAACACTGAAGCTTTCTTT. Its translation: CASSRLIMNTEAFF.

This clonotype was counted ten times or more. V is TRBV7-9 and J is TRBJ1-2; tentative D call: TRBD1 (6 bases). Germline values: CDR1 SEHNR, CDR2 FQNEAQ (reference sequence). This CDR3 contains 14 residues. Trimming left V 4 bases short and J 6 bases short, with 15 bases between. CDR3 amino acids: CASSSTGLGDGYTF. CDR3 nucleotides: TGTGCCAGCAGCTCCACAGGGTTAGGGGATGGCTACACCTTC.